A single sample gave rise to the 9 T cell receptor beta chains below, sequenced in a study of blood T cell repertoires in COVID-19. Clones were read by immunoSEQ multiplex PCR, and TCRdb kept only the in-frame ones, dropping some. The sample lists around 310,000 clones, nearly 90% occurring once. Sequenced input: peripheral blood. These receptors all stem from a woman aged 40-49 years with COVID-19, enrolled during active disease.

The chain carries TRBV28 and TRBJ1-2; 11 bases line up with TRBD1. The CDR3 has 15 residues. Germline-derived CDR1 and CDR2 are MDHEN and SYDVKM. The V segment lost 2 bases and the J segment 3 bases; nucleotides outside the gene matches: 2. This CDR3 reads CASSLGDRGDYGYTF. DNA of the CDR3: TGTGCCAGCAGTTTAGGGGACAGGGGGGACTATGGCTACACCTTC.

This chain uses TRBV19 with TRBJ1-1, with 9 bases identical to TRBD1. Germline V gene lookup returns CDR1 LNHDA and CDR2 SQIVND (reference sequence). This CDR3 is 14 amino acids long. V shed 5 bases and J 3 bases; nucleotides not matched to a gene: 4. CDR3 sequence (DNA): TGTGCCAGTAGTGTGGGACAGGGACACACTGAAGCTTTCTTT. Its protein is CASSVGQGHTEAFF.

J is TRBJ2-7 and V is TRBV15, with D possibly being TRBD1 (6 bases). CDR1 is LNHNV and CDR2 is YYDKDF in the germline V gene (reference sequence). The CDR3 consists of 14 residues. V lost 1 base to trimming and J lost 3 bases, with 10 bases between them. CDR3 in DNA: TGTGCCACCAGCAGAGTTGACAGGATCTACGAGCAGTACTTC. Protein: CATSRVDRIYEQYF. The complete variable domain, with remaining parts taken from reference TRBV15 and TRBJ2-7, reads DAMVIQNPRYQVTQFGKPVTLSCSQTLNHNVMYWYQQKSSQAPKLLFHYYDKDFNNEADTPDNFQSRRPNTSFCFLDIRSPGLGDTAMYLCATSRVDRIYEQYFGPGTRLTVT.

The rearrangement links TRBV7-6 to TRBJ2-7, with D perhaps TRBD2 (6 bases). Per germline, CDR1 SGHVS and CDR2 FNYEAQ. This CDR3 has 17 amino acids. The V and J ends lost 0 bases and 0 bases respectively, with 15 bases between them. CDR3 sequence reads: CASSLALARSSSYEQYF. The CDR3 nucleotides are TGTGCCAGCAGCTTAGCGCTAGCGAGGAGCTCCTCCTACGAGCAGTACTTC.

The chain is built from TRBV30 and TRBJ1-1; D gene ambiguous. The V end lost 1 base, the J end lost 6 bases, and 6 bases lay between the germline ends. This CDR3 spans 11 amino acids. CDR1 GTSNPN and CDR2 SVGIG come from the germline V gene (reference sequence). Here the CDR3 reads CAWSALAEAFF. CDR3 in DNA: TGTGCCTGGAGTGCTCTTGCTGAAGCTTTCTTT.

V gene TRBV28 combines with J gene TRBJ1-6; 7 bases fit TRBD1. The germline CDR1 and CDR2 sequences are MDHEN and SYDVKM. J was trimmed by 3 bases and V by 6 bases; bases with no gene match: 5. This CDR3 is built from 15 residues. The CDR3 protein is CASSPGQVYNSPLHF. In DNA, the CDR3 is TGTGCCAGCAGCCCCGGACAGGTCTATAATTCACCCCTCCACTTT.

The rearrangement joins TRBV27 to TRBJ2-7; 8 nucleotides agree with TRBD2. Germline CDR1 is MNHEY and CDR2 is SMNVEV (reference sequence). The CDR3 covers 22 residues. Unmatched junction bases numbered 22, after V lost 0 bases and J lost 0 bases. In DNA, the CDR3 is TGTGCCAGCAGTTTATCGAGAAAAGCCGTTGGACTAGCTGAAAAAACCTCCTACGAGCAGTACTTC. This sequence encodes CASSLSRKAVGLAEKTSYEQYF.

The chain uses TRBV11-2 and TRBJ2-2; tentative D call: TRBD2 (6 bases). CDR3 length: 15 residues. Trimming pared 5 bases from V and 4 bases from J, leaving 14 bases between. Per the germline V gene, CDR1 is SGHAT and CDR2 is FQNNGV. CDR3 bases: TGTGCCAGCAGCCCTGGTCGGGGGTCCACCGGGGAGCTGTTTTTT. This codes for CASSPGRGSTGELFF.

The chain is built from TRBV7-3 and TRBJ2-3; 10 bases agree with TRBD1. This CDR3 region has 14 residues. V was clipped by 5 bases and J by 3 bases; unmatched bases: 2. Germline lookup yields CDR1 SGHTA and CDR2 FQGTGA. CDR3 sequence (DNA): TGTGCCAGCAGCCAGGGACAGGGGACAGATACGCAGTATTTT. Protein product: CASSQGQGTDTQYF.